The 6 T cell receptor beta chains below all came from one sample that was sequenced in a study of OX40 agonist ivuxolimab in advanced cancers. Method: immunoSEQ multiplex PCR; TCRdb's copy keeps in-frame clones and lacks some. The sample gives about 58,000 clones, approximately 86% of which show up once; roughly 0.99% is in the top ten. The material was CD4+ or CD8+ T cells sorted from blood, obtained in a trial of the OX40 agonist ivuxolimab. The receptors shown here come from an adult with an advanced solid tumor such as melanoma, head and neck, liver or kidney cancer.

This clone was seen a single time. This chain connects TRBV29-1 to TRBJ2-1; D is undetermined. The V and J ends lost 5 bases and 0 bases respectively, with 14 bases between them. The CDR3 sequence is 15 residues long. Germline V CDR1 and CDR2: SQVTM, ANQGSEA. The CDR3 sequence is CSVLKMLSSYNEQFF. For the CDR3, the DNA is TGCAGCGTTTTGAAGATGCTATCCTCCTACAATGAGCAGTTCTTC.

The J gene is TRBJ1-2, the V gene TRBV5-1; D gene ambiguous. Germline loops: CDR1 SGHRS, CDR2 YFSETQ. The V end lost 3 bases, the J end lost 2 bases, and 14 bases lay between the germline ends. CDR3 size: 15 residues. DNA for the CDR3: TGCGCCAGCAGCTCTGGAATGACACTAAACTATGGCTACACCTTC. It codes for CASSSGMTLNYGYTF. Full variable domain (rest looked up from reference TRBV5-1 and TRBJ1-2): KAGVTQTPRYLIKTRGQQVTLSCSPISGHRSVSWYQQTPGQGLQFLFEYFSETQRNKGNFPGRFSGRQFSNSRSEMNVSTLELGDSALYLCASSSGMTLNYGYTFGSGTRLTVV.

V is TRBV2 and J is TRBJ2-5, with 11 bases fitting TRBD2. The CDR3 is made up of 15 amino acids. The junction had 5 bases not matched to a gene; V was cut back by 6 bases and J by 2 bases. Germline V gene sequence: CDR1 SNHLY, CDR2 FYNNEI. The CDR3: CASSRRTSGQETQYF. CDR3 nucleotides: TGTGCCAGCAGCCGTAGGACTAGCGGGCAAGAGACCCAGTACTTC.

The chain has TRBV19 and TRBJ2-5; maybe TRBD1 (6 bases). Germline values: CDR1 LNHDA, CDR2 SQIVND (reference sequence). Trimming pared 2 bases from V and 0 bases from J, leaving 10 bases between. The CDR3 is made up of 15 amino acids. DNA for the CDR3: TGTGCCAGTAGTATATTCGGGGACAACCAAGAGACCCAGTACTTC. It specifies CASSIFGDNQETQYF. Combining the CDR3 with reference TRBV19 and TRBJ2-5 gives the whole variable domain DGGITQSPKYLFRKEGQNVTLSCEQNLNHDAMYWYRQDPGQGLRLIYYSQIVNDFQKGDIAEGYSVSREKKESFPLTVTSAQKNPTAFYLCASSIFGDNQETQYFGPGTRLLVL.

The genes are TRBV7-2 and TRBJ2-2; maybe TRBD1 (5 bases). The germline gives CDR1 SGHTA, CDR2 FQGNSA. The CDR3 is made up of 14 amino acids. The V end lost 6 bases, the J end lost 4 bases, and 12 bases lay between the germline ends. The chain's CDR3 is CASRKGRGTGELFF. The CDR3 bases are TGTGCCAGCAGGAAGGGGCGCGGCACCGGGGAGCTGTTTTTT.

The V gene is TRBV19, the J gene TRBJ1-5; 10 bases are a match to TRBD1. Germline V gives CDR1 LNHDA, CDR2 SQIVND (reference sequence). V lost 0 bases and J lost 6; bases outside the gene matches: 14. The length of the CDR3 is 19 residues. CDR3 DNA sequence: TGTGCCAGTAGTATAGATCAAGGCGACAGGGGGCGAGGAGGTCAGCCCCAGCATTTT. As protein: CASSIDQGDRGRGGQPQHF. The variable domain in full, with the rest retrieved from reference TRBV19 and TRBJ1-5, is DGGITQSPKYLFRKEGQNVTLSCEQNLNHDAMYWYRQDPGQGLRLIYYSQIVNDFQKGDIAEGYSVSREKKESFPLTVTSAQKNPTAFYLCASSIDQGDRGRGGQPQHFGDGTRLSIL.